The 13 T cell receptor beta chains below come from one sample, sequenced in a study of cytomegalovirus exposure and HLA in healthy donors. Primers: 60 Vbeta forward and 13 Jbeta reverse. The repertoire was sequenced with immunoSEQ multiplex PCR; TCRdb's copy has only in-frame clones and lacks some. The sample lists about 55,000 clones; about four fifths were seen once. The specimen was PBMCs. The receptors come from a female donor in good health and CMV-seronegative.

This clone was seen more than once but under ten times. The chain is built from TRBV5-1 and TRBJ1-2, with D tentatively TRBD1 (6 bases). Germline V CDR1 and CDR2: SGHRS, YFSETQ. V lost 2 bases and J lost 2, with 13 bases in between. This CDR3 region has 15 residues. CDR3 DNA sequence: TGCGCCAGCAGCTTCCTACAGGGATCGAACTATGGCTACACCTTC. This encodes CASSFLQGSNYGYTF.

This sequence joins TRBV19 and TRBJ1-5; D might be TRBD1 (5 bases). Germline V gene data show CDR1 as LNHDA and CDR2 as SQIVND (reference sequence). The CDR3 extends over 15 amino acids. Trimming stripped 7 bases from V and 4 bases from J, with 17 bases between. In nucleotides, the CDR3 is TGTGCCAGTATGGTAGCGGGACGTACGAATCAGCCCCAGCATTTT. Translated: CASMVAGRTNQPQHF. The whole variable domain, remainder taken from reference TRBV19 and TRBJ1-5, is DGGITQSPKYLFRKEGQNVTLSCEQNLNHDAMYWYRQDPGQGLRLIYYSQIVNDFQKGDIAEGYSVSREKKESFPLTVTSAQKNPTAFYLCASMVAGRTNQPQHFGDGTRLSIL.

There are a few counts of this clone. V usage is TRBV19 and J usage is TRBJ1-6; 10 bases match TRBD1. Germline V CDR1 and CDR2: LNHDA, SQIVND (reference sequence). This CDR3 is 15 amino acids long. V shed 3 bases and J 9 bases; nucleotides not matched to a gene: 5. The chain's CDR3 is CASSIRQGAGSPLHF. CDR3 DNA sequence: TGTGCCAGTAGTATTCGACAGGGGGCAGGTTCACCCCTCCACTTT. The variable domain in full, with the rest retrieved from reference TRBV19 and TRBJ1-6, is DGGITQSPKYLFRKEGQNVTLSCEQNLNHDAMYWYRQDPGQGLRLIYYSQIVNDFQKGDIAEGYSVSREKKESFPLTVTSAQKNPTAFYLCASSIRQGAGSPLHFGNGTRLTVT.

The rearrangement uses TRBV9 and TRBJ1-1; unclear D gene. The germline gives CDR1 SGDLS, CDR2 YYNGEE. The CDR3 loop spans 15 amino acids. Trimming shortened V by 2 bases and J by 1 base, and 12 bases separated the two germline ends. Here the CDR3 reads CASSVLDPENTEAFF. CDR3 DNA: TGTGCCAGCAGCGTCCTAGACCCGGAGAACACTGAAGCTTTCTTT.

The chain has TRBV5-6 and TRBJ2-1; D gene ambiguous. The CDR3 is made up of 12 amino acids. V gave up 0 bases and J gave up 10 bases, with 8 bases separating them. Germline values: CDR1 SGHDT, CDR2 YYEEEE. The CDR3 loop reads CASSLDSWEQFF. The CDR3 DNA reads as TGTGCCAGCAGCTTGGACAGCTGGGAGCAGTTCTTC.

The genes are TRBV7-9 and TRBJ1-5; tentative D call: TRBD1 (5 bases). The V and J ends lost 5 bases and 0 bases respectively, with 11 bases between them. CDR3 length equals 15 residues. CDR1 and CDR2 (germline): SEHNR, FQNEAQ (reference sequence). This CDR3 is CASSRGANSNQPQHF. In DNA form, the CDR3 reads TGTGCCAGCAGCCGCGGGGCAAATAGCAATCAGCCCCAGCATTTT.

The chain recombines TRBV12-5 with TRBJ1-5; D unresolved. V shed 2 bases and J shed 11 bases, with 10 bases lying between them. The CDR3 spans 12 residues. Germline V CDR1 and CDR2: LGHNT, FRNRAP. The CDR3: CASGLTRSAQHF. The CDR3 nucleotides read TGTGCTAGTGGTTTGACCAGGTCAGCCCAGCATTTT.

This sequence joins TRBV5-1 and TRBJ2-2; 9 positions agree with TRBD2. The J segment lost 2 bases and the V segment lost 4 bases, leaving 6 bases of the junction unmatched. Germline loops: CDR1 SGHRS, CDR2 YFSETQ. The CDR3 extends over 16 amino acids. CDR3 in DNA: TGCGCCAGCAGCGTGGCTAGCGGGGTAAACACCGGGGAGCTGTTTTTT. This sequence encodes CASSVASGVNTGELFF.

The chain uses TRBV28 and TRBJ1-2; possibly TRBD1 for D (6 bases). The germline gives CDR1 MDHEN, CDR2 SYDVKM. This CDR3 contains 13 residues. V was clipped by 3 bases and J by 4 bases, with 9 bases between them. The CDR3 DNA sequence: TGTGCCAGCAGTTTCACAGGGACCTATGGCTACACCTTC. This sequence encodes CASSFTGTYGYTF.

V gene TRBV5-1 combines with J gene TRBJ2-2; 8 positions match TRBD1. The CDR3 runs 15 residues. The V gene end was trimmed by 3 bases and the J gene end by 4 bases; junction bases not matched to a gene: 5. The germline V gene has CDR1 SGHRS and CDR2 YFSETQ. CDR3 amino acids: CASSSDRVTTGELFF. The CDR3 nucleotides read TGCGCCAGCAGCTCGGACAGGGTGACCACCGGGGAGCTGTTTTTT.

V usage is TRBV27 and J usage is TRBJ1-3; 7 nucleotides align to TRBD1. This CDR3 comprises 17 residues. Germline trimming cut 6 bases from V and 0 bases from J; bases unmatched to any gene: 11. Germline-derived CDR1 and CDR2 are MNHEY and SMNVEV (reference sequence). The CDR3 sequence is CASSPGQATVSGNTIYF. The CDR3 nucleotides are TGTGCCAGCAGCCCCGGACAGGCCACTGTCTCTGGAAACACCATATATTTT.

V is TRBV5-5 and J is TRBJ2-2; D ambiguous. The CDR3 has 14 amino acids. Germline V CDR1 and CDR2: SGHKS, YYEKEE (reference sequence). Trimming cost V 3 bases and J 5 bases, with 11 bases left between them. The CDR3 reads CASSSQALTGELFF. DNA for the CDR3: TGTGCCAGCAGCTCCCAAGCCCTGACCGGGGAGCTGTTTTTT.

The chain links TRBV6-6 to TRBJ2-1; 9 bases agree with TRBD2. CDR1 is MNHNY, CDR2 SVGAGI, per germline (reference sequence). V dropped 7 bases and J dropped 9; count of bases not matched to a gene: 16. This CDR3 has 16 residues. The CDR3 region is CASTLEWAGGWSEQFF. The CDR3 region has the DNA TGTGCCAGCACCCTCGAATGGGCGGGGGGGTGGAGTGAGCAGTTCTTC.